The rows below give T cell receptor beta chains drawn from one sample of a study of graft-versus-host responses after intestinal transplantation. The table came from immunoSEQ multiplex PCR; TCRdb's copy has only in-frame clones and leaves some out. The sample records about 25,000 clones, 80% to 90% being singletons. The source was PBMCs, collected 450 to 480 days after intestinal transplant. The receptors were gathered from a human patient who received an intestinal transplant, so some T cells may come from the graft donor. Each CDR3 is given without its conserved first and last residue. Fields, in order: D gene, clone size, V gene, J gene, CDR3 protein. A D gene is named only where the DNA matches it firmly. Rows give clone size only sometimes, using once, few, many, or a class for an expanded clone.

>TRBD1|NA|TRBV30|TRBJ1-5
AWGRQGIHQPQH
>NA|NA|TRBV28|TRBJ2-2
ASSFGNTGELF
>TRBD2|NA|TRBV29-1|TRBJ2-7
SVGTSGRAYEQY
>TRBD1|once|TRBV6-1|TRBJ2-7
ASSRQGIAYEQY
>NA|NA|TRBV18|TRBJ1-5
ASSPPGGNQPQH
>NA|NA|TRBV28|TRBJ1-5
ASSPVGVINQPQH
>NA|few|TRBV6-5|TRBJ1-1
ASGRGWGNTEAF
>NA|NA|TRBV19|TRBJ1-2
ASSILYGDYGYT
>NA|NA|TRBV30|TRBJ2-7
AWSAGYEQY
>TRBD2|NA|TRBV10-3|TRBJ2-7
AISEGEGGPYEQY
>NA|NA|TRBV4-1|TRBJ1-6
ASSQDDRGGQYNSPLH
>NA|NA|TRBV30|TRBJ1-4
AWSVAKGIREKLF
>NA|NA|TRBV7-9|TRBJ2-7
ASSLAPRNYEQY
>NA|NA|TRBV5-3|TRBJ2-3
ARSVGATQY
>TRBD1|once|TRBV7-9|TRBJ1-1
ASSLAGQGGYTEAF
>NA|NA|TRBV5-1|TRBJ2-2
ASSLKADRTGELF
>TRBD2|NA|TRBV19|TRBJ2-7
ASSRGTSDWSYEQY
>NA|NA|TRBV4-2|TRBJ2-7
ASSQGDDSYEQY
>TRBD2|NA|TRBV5-6|TRBJ2-2
ASSLLAGSNTGELF
>NA|NA|TRBV13|TRBJ2-7
ASSIIRYEQY
>TRBD2|NA|TRBV4-1|TRBJ2-5
ASSQGLALQETQY
>NA|NA|TRBV6-1|TRBJ1-3
ASARGWDSGNTIY
>NA|NA|TRBV30|TRBJ1-4
AWRPGPATNEKLF
>NA|NA|TRBV6-1|TRBJ1-1
ASGPGRTEAF
>NA|NA|TRBV19|TRBJ1-5
ASSNWGNQPQH
>NA|NA|TRBV6-6|TRBJ2-7
ASSVSGSTYEQY
>NA|few|TRBV6-5|TRBJ2-7
ASSYAGNYEQY
>NA|NA|TRBV11-2|TRBJ2-5
ASSLSLGETQY
>TRBD1|NA|TRBV11-2|TRBJ2-7
ASSFPFFGPDRTSYEQY